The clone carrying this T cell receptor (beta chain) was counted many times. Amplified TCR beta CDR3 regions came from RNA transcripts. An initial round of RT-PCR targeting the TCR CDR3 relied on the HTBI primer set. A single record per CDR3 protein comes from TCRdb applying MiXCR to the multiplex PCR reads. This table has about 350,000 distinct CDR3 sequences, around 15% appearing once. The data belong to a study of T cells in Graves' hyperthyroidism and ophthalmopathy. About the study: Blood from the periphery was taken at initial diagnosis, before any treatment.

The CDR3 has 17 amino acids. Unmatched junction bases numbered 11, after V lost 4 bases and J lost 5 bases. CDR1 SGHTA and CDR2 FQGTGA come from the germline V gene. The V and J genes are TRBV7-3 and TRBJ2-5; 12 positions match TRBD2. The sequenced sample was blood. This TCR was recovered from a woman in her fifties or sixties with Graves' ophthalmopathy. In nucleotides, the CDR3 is TGTGCCAGCAGCTCGGGACTAGCGGGCGAAGCTGGGGAGACCCAGTACTTC. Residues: CASSSGLAGEAGETQYF.